A single sample is the source of the 28 T cell receptor beta chains below, sequenced in a study of T cells in Graves' hyperthyroidism and ophthalmopathy. Amplification of TCR beta CDR3 regions used RNA as the template. The HTBI primer set served for first-round RT-PCR of the TCR CDR3. TCRdb ran MiXCR on the multiplex PCR reads and lists one entry per CDR3 protein. The sample records approximately 600,000 distinct CDR3 sequences, 11% to 15% being singletons. Sequenced input: blood. Source of these receptors: a woman between 18 and 29 years old with Graves' ophthalmopathy.

The rearrangement uses TRBV27 and TRBJ1-1, with a weak D call TRBD1 (6 bases). The V end lost 4 bases, the J end lost 0 bases, and 9 bases lay between the germline ends. Germline values: CDR1 MNHEY, CDR2 SMNVEV (reference sequence). The CDR3 totals 14 residues. CDR3 loop: CASSWGHLNTEAFF. The CDR3 DNA reads TGTGCCAGCAGTTGGGGACACTTGAACACTGAAGCTTTCTTT.

This clonotype occurred many times. The gene calls are TRBV20-1 and TRBJ2-1; 12 bases map to TRBD2. Germline V gene lookup returns CDR1 DFQATT and CDR2 SNEGSKA (reference sequence). Losses at the gene ends were 5 bases for V and 8 bases for J; bases not matched to a gene: 7. This CDR3 has 14 amino acids. The CDR3 coding sequence is TGCAGTGCTTTGACTAGCGGGAGAAGCGATGAGCAGTTCTTC. Translating it yields CSALTSGRSDEQFF.

This clonotype has just a few counts. This rearrangement joins TRBV15 to TRBJ1-1, with 9 bases lining up with TRBD1. Germline loops: CDR1 LNHNV, CDR2 YYDKDF (reference sequence). Unmatched junction bases numbered 5, after V lost 5 bases and J lost 1 base. The CDR3 has 15 amino acids. CDR3 in amino acids: CATSSRTGANTEAFF. For the CDR3, the DNA is TGTGCCACCAGCTCCCGGACAGGGGCGAACACTGAAGCTTTCTTT.

This clonotype was found many times. The V gene is TRBV7-8, the J gene TRBJ2-1; a weak D match, TRBD2 (6 bases). CDR3 length: 14 residues. Looked up from germline, CDR1 is SGHVS and CDR2 is FQNEAQ. With 6 bases removed from V and 2 bases from J, the gap between germline ends came to 11 bases. CDR3 protein: CASRPAGTYNEQFF. CDR3 in DNA: TGTGCCAGCAGACCAGCGGGCACCTACAATGAGCAGTTCTTC.

There are many counts of this clonotype. The chain recombines TRBV6-5 with TRBJ1-2; 7 nucleotides agree with TRBD1. Germline values: CDR1 MNHEY, CDR2 SVGAGI. The V gene end was trimmed by 0 bases and the J gene end by 4 bases; junction bases not matched to a gene: 11. CDR3 length equals 17 residues. CDR3 protein: CASSYSRSLQGSYGYTF. In DNA, the CDR3 is TGTGCCAGCAGTTACTCCAGGTCACTACAGGGGTCCTATGGCTACACCTTC.

There are many counts of this clonotype. The chain uses TRBV20-1 and TRBJ2-5, with D perhaps given as TRBD1 or TRBD2 (6 bases each). Germline lookup yields CDR1 DFQATT and CDR2 SNEGSKA (reference sequence). Trimming took 5 bases from V and 5 from J, leaving 18 bases between them. CDR3 length equals 14 residues. CDR3 amino acids: CSAWTRGVGETQYF. The CDR3 DNA reads TGCAGTGCTTGGACGAGGGGGGTGGGGGAGACCCAGTACTTC.

This clonotype was recorded many times. The genes are TRBV27 and TRBJ2-2; no firm D call. The CDR3 totals 14 residues. Per germline, CDR1 MNHEY and CDR2 SMNVEV (reference sequence). V was cut by 6 bases and J by 3 bases, with 11 bases left in between. The CDR3 loop reads CASRTHSDTGELFF. CDR3 DNA: TGTGCCAGCAGGACTCACAGTGACACCGGGGAGCTGTTTTTT.

This clonotype was picked up many times. The genes are TRBV7-6 and TRBJ2-5; D remains ambiguous. Trimming left V 5 bases short and J 5 bases short, with 15 bases between. This CDR3 spans 14 amino acids. The germline CDR1 and CDR2 sequences are SGHVS and FNYEAQ. The CDR3 DNA follows: TGTGCCAGCAGCCACCGAAGGCACGGGGAGACCCAGTACTTC. Its translation is CASSHRRHGETQYF.

In its sample, this clonotype was seen a few times. The chain links TRBV5-1 to TRBJ2-2, with 9 bases lining up with TRBD1. With V trimmed by 4 bases and J by 1 base, 8 bases remained unmatched. Germline CDR1 and CDR2: SGHRS and YFSETQ. The CDR3 has 17 amino acids. DNA for the CDR3: TGCGCCAGCAGCGGAAGCCCGACAGGGGGGAACACCGGGGAGCTGTTTTTT. Translating gives CASSGSPTGGNTGELFF. The whole variable domain, filled in from reference TRBV5-1 and TRBJ2-2, reads KAGVTQTPRYLIKTRGQQVTLSCSPISGHRSVSWYQQTPGQGLQFLFEYFSETQRNKGNFPGRFSGRQFSNSRSEMNVSTLELGDSALYLCASSGSPTGGNTGELFFGEGSRLTVL.

This clonotype was counted many times. The chain joins TRBV14 to TRBJ1-1, with a possible D match to TRBD1 (5 bases). Looked up from germline, CDR1 is SGHDN and CDR2 is FVKESK. Trimming took off 3 bases at V and 5 bases at J, with 22 bases between the two ends. The CDR3 has 17 amino acids. In DNA form, the CDR3 reads TGTGCCAGCAGCCAGTCGGGGACTATCCGCGGGGGAACTGAAGCTTTCTTT. Amino acid sequence: CASSQSGTIRGGTEAFF.

This clonotype was counted many times. The chain joins TRBV5-5 to TRBJ1-4; D is undetermined. V was trimmed by 4 bases and J by 5 bases, leaving 18 bases between them. The CDR3 has 16 residues. Germline CDR1 and CDR2: SGHKS and YYEKEE (reference sequence). The CDR3 loop is CASSTEVLQINEKLFF. CDR3 DNA sequence: TGTGCCAGCAGCACTGAGGTCCTACAGATCAATGAAAAACTGTTTTTT.

There are many counts of this clonotype. The chain couples TRBV6-7 to TRBJ1-2, with 7 positions matching TRBD1. TRBV6-7 is noted as an ORF with a role that remains uncertain. This CDR3 contains 13 residues. V was clipped by 2 bases and J by 6 bases; unmatched bases: 3. In DNA form, the CDR3 reads TGTGCCAGCAGTTACAAGGACAGGAATGGCTACACCTTC. The encoded protein is CASSYKDRNGYTF.

This clonotype was counted at least ten times. The chain uses TRBV6-5 and TRBJ2-3; D could derive from TRBD1 or TRBD2 (5 bases each). The V gene's germline CDR1 is MNHEY and CDR2 SVGAGI. The V end lost 0 bases, the J end lost 0 bases, and 10 bases lay between the germline ends. The length of the CDR3 is 16 residues. DNA of the CDR3: TGTGCCAGCAGTTACTCGACGGGGACGAGCACAGATACGCAGTATTTT. Translating it yields CASSYSTGTSTDTQYF.

This clonotype was counted only a few times. This rearrangement joins TRBV20-1 to TRBJ2-7, with D possibly matching TRBD2 (7 bases). The CDR3 contains 15 residues. Germline V gives CDR1 DFQATT, CDR2 SNEGSKA (reference sequence). V lost 0 bases and J lost 2, with 14 bases in between. The CDR3, as DNA: TGCAGTGCTAGAGATAAGGGGGGGCCTACCTACGAGCAGTACTTC. It codes for CSARDKGGPTYEQYF.

This clonotype was picked up many times. V is TRBV7-3 and J is TRBJ2-1; maybe TRBD2 (6 bases). The length of the CDR3 is 18 residues. From germline, CDR1 is SGHTA and CDR2 FQGTGA. V lost 5 bases to trimming and J lost 1 base, with 21 bases between them. The CDR3 coding sequence is TGTGCCAGCAGCCCCAGAGGGCTTGGCGGGAATTCCTACAATGAGCAGTTCTTC. Protein sequence: CASSPRGLGGNSYNEQFF.

At least ten counts were recorded for this clonotype. The chain recombines TRBV7-2 with TRBJ1-5; no definite D call. V lost 2 bases to trimming and J lost 6 bases, with 8 bases between them. Germline V lookup: CDR1 SGHTA, CDR2 FQGNSA. This CDR3 has 13 residues. CDR3 in DNA: TGTGCCAGCAGCTTATCTGAGCCTCAGCCCCAGCATTTT. It is translated as CASSLSEPQPQHF.

This clonotype has at least ten counts. A much larger clone differs from this one at a single base, so this may be a read error. This chain connects TRBV3-1 to TRBJ2-1; D is ambiguous. The length of the CDR3 is 15 residues. Germline values: CDR1 LGHDT, CDR2 YNNKEL (reference sequence). CDR3 sequence (DNA): TGTGCCAACAGCCAAGATCTAACCGGAACGAATGAGCAGTTCTTC. Protein product: CANSQDLTGTNEQFF.

As DNA, the CDR3 is TGCGCCAGCAGCCTCCGAGGGGACCAGGGGACTGAAGCTTTCTTT. Residues: CASSLRGDQGTEAFF. This chain joins TRBV4-1 and TRBJ1-1, with a possible D match to TRBD1 (6 bases). Germline CDR1 is MGHRA and CDR2 is YSYEKL. CDR3 length equals 15 residues. V lost 4 bases, J lost 5 bases, and 17 bases lay in between.

This sequence joins TRBV10-2 and TRBJ2-5; 8 bases align to TRBD1. CDR3 length: 16 amino acids. CDR1 and CDR2 from the germline V gene are WSHSY and SAAADI. J was trimmed by 1 base and V by 7 bases; bases with no gene match: 11. CDR3 sequence: CASKPNMGQVQETQYF. The DNA for the CDR3 is TGCGCCAGCAAACCAAACATGGGACAGGTCCAAGAGACCCAGTACTTC.

This clonotype was found a few times. The chain carries TRBV19 and TRBJ2-1, with 8 bases matching TRBD2. Germline V gene sequence: CDR1 LNHDA, CDR2 SQIVND (reference sequence). Trimming at V came to 0 bases and at J to 6 bases, leaving 4 bases not matched to a gene. This CDR3 has 15 residues. For the CDR3, the DNA is TGTGCCAGTAGTATAGATCCTAGCGGGTTCAATGAGCAGTTCTTC. The encoded protein is CASSIDPSGFNEQFF.

This clonotype was counted at least ten times. J is TRBJ2-7 and V is TRBV6-1, with 10 bases identical to TRBD1. This CDR3 is 15 amino acids long. The germline V gene has CDR1 MNHNS and CDR2 SASEGT. Trimming took 2 bases from V and 5 from J; bases not matched to a gene: 6. The CDR3 coding sequence is TGTGCCAGCAGTGAAATGGGACAGGGGTCCCACGAGCAGTACTTC. Its protein product is CASSEMGQGSHEQYF.

Many counts were recorded for this clonotype. The rearrangement joins TRBV30 to TRBJ2-7; 8 positions agree with TRBD2. This CDR3 contains 12 residues. J gave up 4 bases and V 6 bases, and 5 bases lay outside the gene matches. Germline assignment: CDR1 GTSNPN and CDR2 SVGIG (reference sequence). DNA for the CDR3: TGTGCCTGTAGACTAGCGTCTTACGAGCAGTACTTC. It translates to CACRLASYEQYF. The full variable domain, rest sourced from reference TRBV30 and TRBJ2-7, is SQTIHQWPATLVQPVGSPLSLECTVEGTSNPNLYWYRQAAGRGLQLLFYSVGIGQISSEVPQNLSASRPQDRQFILSSKKLLLSDSGFYLCACRLASYEQYFGPGTRLTVT.

In its sample, this clonotype was seen a few times. The chain is built from TRBV5-8 and TRBJ1-3; D unclear. The CDR3 totals 16 residues. CDR1 is SGHTS and CDR2 is YDEGEE in the germline V gene. Trimming left V 5 bases short and J 0 bases short, with 15 bases between. CDR3 sequence reads: CASRPLDPGSGNTIYF. DNA of the CDR3: TGTGCCAGCAGACCGCTGGACCCAGGCTCTGGAAACACCATATATTTT.

This clonotype was found many times. The chain couples TRBV6-1 to TRBJ2-5; maybe TRBD2 (5 bases). V was trimmed by 6 bases and J by 5 bases, leaving 10 bases between them. The CDR3 covers 12 residues. Germline V CDR1 and CDR2: MNHNS, SASEGT. CDR3 amino acids: CASRRSDETQYF. In nucleotides, the CDR3 is TGTGCCAGCAGACGTAGCGATGAGACCCAGTACTTC.

This clonotype was found many times. This rearrangement joins TRBV28 to TRBJ2-7; D ambiguous. Deletions cut 8 bases from V and 0 bases from J, with 11 bases between. Per germline, CDR1 MDHEN and CDR2 SYDVKM. This CDR3 has 13 amino acids. CDR3 sequence: CASYTTASYEQYF. The CDR3 DNA is TGTGCCAGCTATACGACGGCCTCCTACGAGCAGTACTTC.

This clonotype was detected ten times or more. The rearrangement uses TRBV27 and TRBJ2-5, with D perhaps TRBD1 (6 bases). Germline V gives CDR1 MNHEY, CDR2 SMNVEV (reference sequence). This CDR3 spans 14 amino acids. The V and J ends lost 4 bases and 5 bases respectively, with 14 bases between them. CDR3 bases: TGTGCCAGCAGTTCATCCCAGGGGCGGGAGACCCAGTACTTC. Translated: CASSSSQGRETQYF.

Points on this clonotype: A much larger clone differs by one base, so this may be a read error. The chain employs TRBV7-2 and TRBJ2-2, with TRBD2 as a possible D gene (5 bases). CDR1 and CDR2 (germline): SGHTA, FQGNSA. This CDR3 contains 15 residues. The V gene lost 2 bases and the J gene lost 7 bases, with 14 bases spanning the gap. The CDR3 DNA reads TGTGCCAGCAGCTTATTAGAGGGAATCGGCGGGGAGCTGTTTTTT. It is translated as CASSLLEGIGGELFF. Using reference TRBV7-2 and TRBJ2-2 for the parts outside the CDR3, the full variable domain is GAGVSQSPSNKVTEKGKDVELRCDPISGHTALYWYRQSLGQGLEFLIYFQGNSAPDKSGLPSDRFSAERTGGSVSTLTIQRTQQEDSAVYLCASSLLEGIGGELFFGEGSRLTVL.

This clonotype was counted at least ten times. The genes are TRBV6-2 or TRBV6-3 and TRBJ2-7; 8 bases fit TRBD2. V trimming: 7 bases; J trimming: 5 bases; junction bases outside the gene matches: 7. The CDR3 runs 13 residues. CDR1 and CDR2 from the germline V gene are MNHEY and SVGEGT. CDR3 sequence (DNA): TGTGCCAGCACCCCGGGACTAGGCCACGAGCAGTACTTC. Protein sequence: CASTPGLGHEQYF.